One sample yielded the 13 T cell receptor beta chains listed below, sequenced in a study of blood T cells in healthy people across ages. Next came a second PCR, run for about 6 to 12 cycles, which used a sample-barcoded 5' primer along with a J-beta primer mix. In TCRdb, the 5' RACE reads were re-called with MiXCR into one record per CDR3 protein. The repertoire holds around 800,000 distinct CDR3 sequences, roughly 50% seen once, with about two fifths in the top ten. The sequenced material came from blood. The receptor set was obtained from a man older than 75 in good health.

Turning to this clonotype: One end of the junction varies from germline; a read error may be responsible. The J gene is TRBJ1-5, the V gene TRBV7-6, with D possibly matching TRBD1 (5 bases). CDR1 SGHVS and CDR2 FNYEAQ come from the germline V gene. The CDR3 length is 16 residues. The CDR3 sequence is CAGSLRGAGGNQPQHF. CDR3 nucleotide sequence: TGTGCCGGCAGCTTAAGAGGGGCAGGAGGCAATCAGCCCCAGCATTTT. Based on the CDR3 plus reference TRBV7-6 and TRBJ1-5, the full variable domain is GAGVSQSPRYKVTKRGQDVALRCDPISGHVSLYWYRQALGQGPEFLTYFNYEAQQDKSGLPNDRFSAERPEGSISTLTIQRTEQRDSAMYRCAGSLRGAGGNQPQHFGDGTRLSIL.

The chain links TRBV7-2 to TRBJ2-1, with 10 positions matching TRBD2. With the DNA end fitting TRBJ2-7 better, the J assignment may be wrong. Germline CDR1 is SGHTA and CDR2 is FQGNSA. This CDR3 has 16 residues. CDR3 DNA: TGTGCCAGCAGCTTAAGCGGGAGGGGCTCCTACAATGAGCAGTACTTC. Translation gives CASSLSGRGSYNEQYF.

The sample holds many counts of this clonotype. The rearrangement uses TRBV7-2 and TRBJ2-1; no definite D call. Germline CDR1 SGHTA, CDR2 FQGNSA. The germline V and J ends were trimmed by 5 bases and 9 bases, with 14 bases remaining between them. The CDR3 runs to 13 residues. CDR3 in DNA: TGTGCCAGCAGCCCTTTTAGCAACGGTGAGCAGTTCTTC. It codes for CASSPFSNGEQFF.

In its sample, this clonotype was seen a few times. The chain combines TRBV5-1 with TRBJ2-1, with TRBD1 matching 9 bases. V shed 1 base and J 8 bases; nucleotides not matched to a gene: 7. This CDR3 is built from 15 residues. Germline values: CDR1 SGHRS, CDR2 YFSETQ. The CDR3 sequence is CASSLQGTGTDEQFF. CDR3 coding DNA: TGCGCCAGCAGCTTGCAAGGGACAGGGACCGATGAGCAGTTCTTC.

This clonotype was observed a few times. The CDR3 DNA follows: TGCGCCAGCAGCCCTCGACAGCTTAACTATGGCTACACCTTC. Translation: CASSPRQLNYGYTF. This chain connects TRBV5-1 to TRBJ1-2; a weak D match, TRBD1 (5 bases). CDR3 length: 14 amino acids. The V gene's germline CDR1 is SGHRS and CDR2 YFSETQ. V shed 4 bases and J shed 1 base, with 11 bases lying between them.

The chain recombines TRBV29-1 with TRBJ2-1; 13 positions agree with TRBD2. The germline CDR1 and CDR2 sequences are SQVTM and ANQGSEA. Unmatched junction bases numbered 5, after V lost 6 bases and J lost 0 bases. CDR3 size: 16 residues. DNA of the CDR3: TGCAGCGTCGTGACTAGCGGGAGGCCCTCCTACAATGAGCAGTTCTTC. Encoded protein: CSVVTSGRPSYNEQFF.

This clonotype was observed a few times. The V call is TRBV7-2, the J call TRBJ2-5, with unresolved D. This CDR3 has 13 amino acids. Germline CDR1 reads SGHTA; CDR2 reads FQGNSA. The V end was cut by 1 base, the J end by 3 bases, with 6 bases between. CDR3 amino acids: CASSLGVKETQYF. The CDR3 DNA sequence: TGTGCCAGCAGCTTAGGGGTGAAAGAGACCCAGTACTTC. Drawing the rest from reference TRBV7-2 and TRBJ2-5, the complete variable domain is GAGVSQSPSNKVTEKGKDVELRCDPISGHTALYWYRQSLGQGLEFLIYFQGNSAPDKSGLPSDRFSAERTGGSVSTLTIQRTQQEDSAVYLCASSLGVKETQYFGPGTRLLVL.

The genes are TRBV20-1 and TRBJ2-1; 8 nucleotides line up with TRBD2. Germline V CDR1 and CDR2: DFQATT, SNEGSKA (reference sequence). CDR3 length: 12 amino acids. The junction had 6 bases not matched to a gene; V was cut back by 7 bases and J by 7 bases. CDR3 nucleotides: TGCAGTGGCAGCGGGAGCCTAAATGAGCAGTTCTTC. Protein: CSGSGSLNEQFF.

In its sample, this clonotype was seen once. The rearrangement uses TRBV20-1 and TRBJ1-2, with TRBD1 matching 9 bases. The germline CDR1 and CDR2 sequences are DFQATT and SNEGSKA (reference sequence). The J segment lost 2 bases and the V segment lost 5 bases, leaving 3 bases of the junction unmatched. The CDR3 runs 13 residues. The CDR3 loop reads CSAGTGLNYGYTF. In nucleotides, the CDR3 is TGCAGTGCTGGGACAGGGCTAAACTATGGCTACACCTTC.

The gene calls are TRBV15 and TRBJ1-1; TRBD1 is a possible D gene (6 bases). The CDR3 sequence is 15 residues long. The V and J ends lost 0 bases and 1 base respectively, with 9 bases between them. CDR1 is LNHNV, CDR2 YYDKDF, per germline (reference sequence). CDR3 DNA sequence: TGTGCCACCAGCAGAGATCGGGGACAGAACACTGAAGCTTTCTTT. This encodes CATSRDRGQNTEAFF.

The CDR3 DNA sequence: TGTGCCAGCGGAGAACCGGGACACCGCTTATCCTACGAGCAGTACTTC. This codes for CASGEPGHRLSYEQYF. The chain carries TRBV25-1 and TRBJ2-7; D possibly corresponds to TRBD1 (6 bases). From germline, CDR1 is MGHDK and CDR2 SYGVNS. The CDR3 runs to 16 residues. With 8 bases removed from V and 1 base from J, the gap between germline ends came to 21 bases.

The genes are TRBV6-5 and TRBJ1-2, with a weak D call TRBD1 (5 bases). Germline CDR1 is MNHEY and CDR2 is SVGAGI. The V gene lost 6 bases and the J gene lost 5 bases, with 16 bases spanning the gap. The CDR3 length is 14 residues. The CDR3 spells CASRDWRGGYGYTF. CDR3 nucleotides: TGTGCCAGCAGGGATTGGAGGGGTGGGTATGGCTACACCTTC.

This clonotype was recorded a few times. The chain has TRBV29-1 and TRBJ2-1; D may be TRBD2 (6 bases). This CDR3 has 14 residues. V lost 4 bases, J lost 7 bases, and 17 bases lay in between. CDR1 is SQVTM, CDR2 ANQGSEA, per germline. For the CDR3, the DNA is TGCAGCGTTGGTTCGGGACTCCCGGGGAATGAGCAGTTCTTC. Its protein product is CSVGSGLPGNEQFF.